This T cell receptor (beta chain) is from a study of cytomegalovirus exposure and HLA in healthy donors. The overall study: From HLA-typed donors, an early data release held about 85 million unique TCRs. Study results and caveats: Further analysis, carried out later, found HLA-associated TCR beta chains more clonally expanded than equally common other chains. Sequencing depth across donors, presence/absence analyses assumed, was roughly uniform.

The PCR was carried out with 60 Vbeta primers and 13 Jbeta primers. Using immunoSEQ multiplex PCR, the repertoire was profiled, and TCRdb retains in-frame clones only, with some absent. The table has 85,000 to 130,000 clones, approximately 81% seen once. Germline lookup yields CDR1 SEHNR and CDR2 FQNEAQ (reference sequence). Trimming left V 5 bases short and J 5 bases short, with 16 bases between. The CDR3 runs 15 residues. As to this clone: The antigen remains unidentified.

Sample: PBMCs. The sequence derives from a female donor in good health and CMV-seropositive. The chain is built from TRBV7-9 and TRBJ2-1; weak D call: TRBD2 (6 bases). CDR3 sequence: CASSRDFTRHNEQFF. The DNA for the CDR3 is TGTGCCAGCAGCCGGGACTTCACCCGACACAATGAGCAGTTCTTC.